The 19 T cell receptor beta chains given below trace back to one sample, sequenced in a study of blood T cell repertoires in COVID-19. Libraries were prepared by immunoSEQ multiplex PCR; TCRdb keeps only in-frame clonotypes and omits some of them. Of around 160,000 clones listed, more than 70% are singletons. Sequenced sample: PBMCs or T cells enriched from blood (not recorded which). These receptors were obtained from a man in his forties who had recovered from COVID-19.

V and J are TRBV19 and TRBJ2-3; the match to TRBD2 covers 8 bases. The CDR3 extends over 14 amino acids. Trimming took 6 bases from V and 5 from J; bases not matched to a gene: 7. Germline lookup yields CDR1 LNHDA and CDR2 SQIVND (reference sequence). DNA of the CDR3: TGTGCCAGTAGGTCGGGGGGGGGCTTAGATACGCAGTATTTT. This sequence encodes CASRSGGGLDTQYF.

The rearrangement uses TRBV6-5 and TRBJ1-4, with TRBD1 matching 8 bases. The ends lost 8 bases at V and 6 bases at J; junction bases unmatched: 11. This CDR3 comprises 15 residues. Germline V gene lookup returns CDR1 MNHEY and CDR2 SVGAGI. CDR3 sequence (DNA): TGTGCCAGCGGCCCAGGGGGCGCCTTGCATGAAAAACTGTTTTTT. Residues: CASGPGGALHEKLFF.

The rearrangement uses TRBV12-3 or TRBV12-4 and TRBJ1-1, with D uncertain. Trimming removed 4 bases at V and 11 bases at J, with 14 bases between. This CDR3 is 12 amino acids long. The CDR3 DNA follows: TGTGCCAGCAGTTCGGCTCGGGAGCAGGCTTTCTTT. This codes for CASSSAREQAFF.

This clone was detected a few times. Its ends do not fully match the called genes, so a read error is possible. This rearrangement joins TRBV18 to TRBJ2-3; TRBD2 agrees at 9 bases. Germline CDR1 KGHSH, CDR2 LQKENI. There are 15 residues in the CDR3. The CDR3 coding sequence is TGTGCCAGCTCACCTCGCGGGACTAGCACCGATACGCAGTATTTT. This gives the protein CASSPRGTSTDTQYF.

The chain carries TRBV4-1 and TRBJ1-2, with D hard to call. CDR1 is MGHRA and CDR2 is YSYEKL in the germline V gene. CDR3 size: 13 residues. V gave up 2 bases and J gave up 1 base, with 5 bases separating them. DNA of the CDR3: TGCGCCAGCAGCCAATCTCGTAACTATGGCTACACCTTC. Translating gives CASSQSRNYGYTF.

The chain recombines TRBV6-4 with TRBJ2-2; D is uncertain. V shed 7 bases and J shed 4 bases, with 13 bases lying between them. The CDR3 is made up of 14 amino acids. Germline V lookup: CDR1 MRHNA, CDR2 SNTAGT. CDR3 residues: CASMTTPATGELFF. CDR3 coding DNA: TGTGCCAGCATGACGACTCCCGCCACCGGGGAGCTGTTTTTT.

This clone was recorded once. The chain uses TRBV7-9 and TRBJ2-1, with D maybe TRBD2 (5 bases). The CDR3 has 14 amino acids. V was pared by 5 bases and J by 6 bases, with 14 bases between. Germline CDR1 reads SEHNR; CDR2 reads FQNEAQ (reference sequence). CDR3 protein: CASSLFSGVNEQFF. The DNA for the CDR3 is TGTGCCAGCAGCCTTTTTTCCGGGGTCAATGAGCAGTTCTTC.

This clone was seen a few times. The same CDR3 is also encoded by other DNA sequences in this sample. The V call is TRBV2, the J call TRBJ1-5; D gene uncertain. The germline CDR1 and CDR2 sequences are SNHLY and FYNNEI. The ends were cut back, 6 bases at V and 0 bases at J, with 9 bases in the middle. CDR3 length equals 14 residues. CDR3 sequence: CASSGGYSNQPQHF. CDR3 bases: TGTGCCAGCAGCGGAGGATATAGCAATCAGCCCCAGCATTTT. Together with reference TRBV2 and TRBJ1-5, the CDR3 gives the full variable domain: EPEVTQTPSHQVTQMGQEVILRCVPISNHLYFYWYRQILGQKVEFLVSFYNNEISEKSEIFDDQFSVERPDGSNFTLKIRSTKLEDSAMYFCASSGGYSNQPQHFGDGTRLSIL.

This clone was found once. The chain uses TRBV19 and TRBJ2-1, with 9 bases identical to TRBD1. Germline loops: CDR1 LNHDA, CDR2 SQIVND (reference sequence). The V gene end was trimmed by 3 bases and the J gene end by 7 bases; junction bases not matched to a gene: 16. This CDR3 contains 18 residues. CDR3 residues: CASSISSSGTGPRNEQFF. The CDR3 DNA follows: TGTGCCAGTAGTATCTCGAGCAGTGGGACAGGGCCTAGGAATGAGCAGTTCTTC.

The chain has TRBV5-8 and TRBJ2-5; D might be TRBD1 (7 bases). Trimming left V 3 bases short and J 2 bases short, with 11 bases between. Per the germline V gene, CDR1 is SGHTS and CDR2 is YDEGEE. The CDR3 consists of 14 residues. CDR3: CASSWAGGQETQYF. The CDR3 DNA reads TGTGCCAGCAGCTGGGCAGGGGGGCAAGAGACCCAGTACTTC.

The chain is built from TRBV27 and TRBJ2-7; the D gene is possibly TRBD1 (6 bases). The germline CDR1 and CDR2 sequences are MNHEY and SMNVEV (reference sequence). The CDR3 runs to 15 residues. V was trimmed by 6 bases and J by 2 bases, leaving 17 bases between them. The CDR3 reads CASRLKQGGTYEQYV. The DNA for the CDR3 is TGTGCCAGCAGACTGAAACAGGGTGGAACCTACGAGCAGTACGTC.

J is TRBJ2-1 and V is TRBV9; 11 bases map to TRBD2. The CDR3 runs 15 residues. Germline assignment: CDR1 SGDLS and CDR2 YYNGEE. After removal of 2 bases from V and 9 bases from J, the junction contained 7 bases not matched to a gene. In DNA, the CDR3 is TGTGCCAGCAGCGTTAGCGGGGGGGCCATAGGTGAGCAGTTCTTC. Its translation: CASSVSGGAIGEQFF.

This clone has just a few counts. The chain is built from TRBV5-1 and TRBJ1-2; 7 bases align to TRBD1. J lost 6 bases, V lost 4 bases, and 3 bases had no gene match. The germline V gene encodes CDR1 SGHRS and CDR2 YFSETQ. CDR3 length: 12 amino acids. Written as DNA, the CDR3 is TGCGCCAGCAGCATAGACAGGGATGGCTACACCTTC. It specifies CASSIDRDGYTF.

The J gene is TRBJ2-3, the V gene TRBV7-6; 7 bases map to TRBD2. Trimming took 2 bases from V and 4 from J; bases not matched to a gene: 3. There are 14 residues in the CDR3. The germline gives CDR1 SGHVS, CDR2 FNYEAQ. Written as DNA, the CDR3 is TGTGCCAGCAGCTTAAAGCTAGCGGCAGATACGCAGTATTTT. Protein sequence: CASSLKLAADTQYF.

A word on this clone: Its ends do not fully match the called genes, so a read error is possible. V is TRBV27 and J is TRBJ1-2, with 9 bases fitting TRBD1. There are 15 residues in the CDR3. Germline V CDR1 and CDR2: MNHEY, SMNVEV (reference sequence). The CDR3 bases are TGTGCCAGCAGTATATCGAAGGGACAGGGCTTTGGCTACACCTTC. This encodes CASSISKGQGFGYTF.

The rearrangement links TRBV6-5 to TRBJ1-5; TRBD1 matches 8 bases. The CDR3 is 15 amino acids. CDR1 is MNHEY and CDR2 is SVGAGI in the germline V gene. J was trimmed by 0 bases and V by 6 bases; bases with no gene match: 4. CDR3 in DNA: TGTGCCAGCAGGGACAGGGAGTATAGCAATCAGCCCCAGCATTTT. It translates to CASRDREYSNQPQHF.

This chain joins TRBV30 and TRBJ2-1; 10 bases line up with TRBD1. The CDR3 loop spans 15 amino acids. Germline CDR1 GTSNPN, CDR2 SVGIG (reference sequence). Trimming at V came to 1 base and at J to 4 bases, leaving 4 bases not matched to a gene. CDR3 coding DNA: TGTGCCTGGAGTGCGGGACAGGGGAGATACAATGAGCAGTTCTTC. Translation: CAWSAGQGRYNEQFF.

V is TRBV3-1 (or the pseudogene TRBV3-2) and J is TRBJ1-2; no firm D call. The CDR3 extends over 19 amino acids. V lost 0 bases and J 2 bases, leaving 22 bases between the germline ends. CDR1 LGHDT and CDR2 YNNKEL come from the germline V gene (reference sequence). Here the CDR3 reads CASSQDSAFRDVQNYGYTF. Written as DNA, the CDR3 is TGTGCCAGCAGCCAAGACTCGGCTTTTCGGGATGTCCAAAACTATGGCTACACCTTC.

The chain has TRBV5-1 and TRBJ2-5, with D tentatively TRBD1 (5 bases). The CDR3 has 15 residues. With 6 bases removed from V and 0 bases from J, the gap between germline ends came to 15 bases. CDR1 is SGHRS, CDR2 YFSETQ, per germline. The CDR3 loop reads CASKAGSRNQETQYF. In DNA form, the CDR3 reads TGCGCCAGCAAGGCAGGGTCTAGAAACCAAGAGACCCAGTACTTC.